The 23 T cell receptor beta chains below come from one sample, sequenced in a study of T cells after yellow fever vaccination. MiXCR was run by TCRdb on the 5' RACE reads, yielding one entry per CDR3 protein. The repertoire holds under 400,000 distinct CDR3 sequences, with approximately 10% as singletons. The sample in question was PBMCs, obtained on the day of the first yellow fever vaccination. These receptor sequences come from a man between 18 and 29 years old who received the YFV17D yellow fever vaccine.

The sample holds many counts of this clonotype. The genes are TRBV2 and TRBJ1-2; no clear D gene. CDR1 and CDR2 from the germline V gene are SNHLY and FYNNEI. The ends were cut back, 8 bases at V and 0 bases at J, with 7 bases in the middle. This CDR3 region has 12 residues. The CDR3 sequence: CASSEANYGYTF. The CDR3 region has the DNA TGTGCCAGCTCTGAAGCTAACTATGGCTACACCTTC.

Many counts were recorded for this clonotype. CDR3 coding DNA: TGCGCCAGCAGCTTGGCCCCTCACGCGAACACCGGGGAGCTGTTTTTT. Protein product: CASSLAPHANTGELFF. The V call is TRBV5-1, the J call TRBJ2-2; no reliable D call. V was trimmed by 0 bases and J by 0 bases, leaving 9 bases between them. This CDR3 spans 16 amino acids. Per germline, CDR1 SGHRS and CDR2 YFSETQ.

This clonotype has just a few counts. The chain recombines TRBV20-1 with TRBJ1-1; possible D gene TRBD1, 5 bases. Germline assignment: CDR1 DFQATT and CDR2 SNEGSKA (reference sequence). V lost 0 bases, J lost 4 bases, and 15 bases lay in between. The CDR3 extends over 15 amino acids. The CDR3 region has the DNA TGCAGTGCTAGAGATTTCGAGGGGTGGGGCACTGAAGCTTTCTTT. It codes for CSARDFEGWGTEAFF.

This clonotype was counted only a few times. The chain recombines TRBV29-1 with TRBJ2-7; no clear D gene. Germline CDR1 reads SQVTM; CDR2 reads ANQGSEA. V was cut by 1 base and J by 0 bases, with 10 bases left in between. CDR3 length: 14 amino acids. The CDR3 region is CSVEVGLNSYEQYF. The CDR3 bases are TGCAGCGTTGAAGTCGGGTTAAACTCCTACGAGCAGTACTTC.

This clonotype was counted at least ten times. The rearrangement links TRBV7-2 to TRBJ1-1; no firm D call. The CDR3 runs 12 residues. The germline V and J ends were trimmed by 2 bases and 6 bases, with 7 bases remaining between them. The germline CDR1 and CDR2 sequences are SGHTA and FQGNSA. The CDR3 DNA follows: TGTGCCAGCAGCTTATATTTCTCTGAAGCTTTCTTT. Its protein product is CASSLYFSEAFF. The whole variable domain, filled in from reference TRBV7-2 and TRBJ1-1, reads GAGVSQSPSNKVTEKGKDVELRCDPISGHTALYWYRQSLGQGLEFLIYFQGNSAPDKSGLPSDRFSAERTGGSVSTLTIQRTQQEDSAVYLCASSLYFSEAFFGQGTRLTVV.

This clonotype has more than one count but fewer than ten. V and J are TRBV5-1 and TRBJ1-5; D gene ambiguous. This CDR3 spans 15 amino acids. Trimming removed 0 bases at V and 7 bases at J, with 14 bases between. The germline gives CDR1 SGHRS, CDR2 YFSETQ. This chain's CDR3 is CASSLAPGSQQPQHF. The CDR3 DNA is TGCGCCAGCAGCTTGGCCCCCGGGTCTCAACAGCCCCAGCATTTT.

This clonotype was seen only a few times. The chain joins TRBV20-1 to TRBJ1-5; D is uncertain. The CDR3 length is 13 residues. CDR1 DFQATT and CDR2 SNEGSKA come from the germline V gene (reference sequence). V was shortened by 4 bases and J by 2 bases, with 9 bases between the two germline ends. The CDR3 sequence: CSATWQGNQPQHF. In DNA form, the CDR3 reads TGCAGTGCTACCTGGCAGGGCAATCAGCCCCAGCATTTT.

This chain uses TRBV10-3 with TRBJ2-5; 10 bases line up with TRBD2. V was clipped by 8 bases and J by 4 bases; unmatched bases: 10. The germline gives CDR1 ENHRY, CDR2 SYGVKD. The CDR3 length is 15 residues. CDR3 in DNA: TGTGCCATCGCCCCCAGCGGGGGGGCGACAGAGACCCAGTACTTC. Translation gives CAIAPSGGATETQYF.

The chain joins TRBV20-1 to TRBJ2-5; TRBD2 matches at 13 bases. The length of the CDR3 is 16 residues. The ends lost 5 bases at V and 5 bases at J; junction bases unmatched: 11. The germline V gene has CDR1 DFQATT and CDR2 SNEGSKA (reference sequence). CDR3 DNA sequence: TGCAGTGCTCATTACGGACTAGCGGGGGCCGGGGAGACCCAGTACTTC. It yields the protein CSAHYGLAGAGETQYF.

This clonotype occurred many times. CDR3 in DNA: TGCGCCAGCAGCTTGGCCACGACAGGGGGAAATGAGCAGTTCTTC. Amino acid sequence: CASSLATTGGNEQFF. The chain is built from TRBV5-1 and TRBJ2-1; 9 positions match TRBD1. Looked up from germline, CDR1 is SGHRS and CDR2 is YFSETQ. V lost 0 bases, J lost 7 bases, and 5 bases stayed unmatched. The CDR3 spans 15 residues.

The chain links TRBV15 to TRBJ2-7, with D perhaps matching TRBD1 or TRBD2 (5 bases each). Trimming left V 8 bases short and J 6 bases short, with 17 bases between. The CDR3 runs 13 residues. Germline CDR1 LNHNV, CDR2 YYDKDF (reference sequence). Here the CDR3 reads CATGIQGRSEQYF. The CDR3 nucleotides are TGTGCCACCGGGATTCAGGGACGAAGCGAGCAGTACTTC. Supplemented by reference TRBV15 and TRBJ2-7, the full variable domain reads DAMVIQNPRYQVTQFGKPVTLSCSQTLNHNVMYWYQQKSSQAPKLLFHYYDKDFNNEADTPDNFQSRRPNTSFCFLDIRSPGLGDTAMYLCATGIQGRSEQYFGPGTRLTVT.

This clonotype was counted between two and nine times. The chain combines TRBV7-2 with TRBJ1-1; D is undetermined. The CDR3 runs 16 residues. The germline V gene has CDR1 SGHTA and CDR2 FQGNSA. Trimming left V 1 base short and J 0 bases short, with 12 bases between. For the CDR3, the DNA is TGTGCCAGCAGCTTAGTCCGTGGGCTTGTGAACACTGAAGCTTTCTTT. Amino acids: CASSLVRGLVNTEAFF.

The CDR3 bases are TGTGCCAGTAGTGATTCCGGGGCCCGCAATCAGCCCCAGCATTTT. Its protein is CASSDSGARNQPQHF. The genes are TRBV19 and TRBJ1-5, with D perhaps TRBD1 (5 bases). The V end was cut by 5 bases, the J end by 2 bases, with 13 bases between. This CDR3 is 15 amino acids long. Germline V gene sequence: CDR1 LNHDA, CDR2 SQIVND (reference sequence).

With regard to this clonotype: The junction shows a germline mismatch at one end, possibly a read error. The chain couples TRBV5-4 to TRBJ2-3, with 9 nucleotides matching TRBD1. The CDR3 totals 20 residues. Germline CDR1 reads SGHNT; CDR2 reads YYREEE (reference sequence). CDR3 bases: TGCGCCAGCAGCCAAGCACACAGGGGGCCGTCAGAACTCGCTACAGATACGCAGTATTTT. This translates into CASSQAHRGPSELATDTQYF.

This clonotype was recorded many times. DNA for the CDR3: TGTGCCAGCAGTTTGGGATCAGACCAGATCCACACCTTC. It encodes CASSLGSDQIHTF. This chain links TRBV12-3 or TRBV12-4 with TRBJ1-2; D is undetermined. The length of the CDR3 is 13 residues. With 3 bases removed from V and 12 bases from J, the gap between germline ends came to 17 bases.

This clonotype was found once. This rearrangement joins TRBV6-2 or TRBV6-3 to TRBJ1-5, with 8 bases fitting TRBD1. In germline, CDR1 is MNHEY, CDR2 SVGEGT. There are 15 residues in the CDR3. With 8 bases clipped from V and 0 bases from J, the junction kept 6 bases outside the gene matches. The CDR3 reads CASGDRWYSNQPQHF. The DNA for the CDR3 is TGTGCCAGCGGGGACAGGTGGTATAGCAATCAGCCCCAGCATTTT.

The chain uses TRBV30 and TRBJ2-7; TRBD2 agrees at 14 bases. V trimming: 3 bases; J trimming: 4 bases; junction bases outside the gene matches: 5. Germline CDR1 and CDR2: GTSNPN and SVGIG (reference sequence). The CDR3 extends over 15 amino acids. The DNA of the CDR3 is TGTGCCTGGAGCATGGGACTAGCGGGGGTGTACGAGCAGTACTTC. It translates to CAWSMGLAGVYEQYF.

This clonotype showed up just a few times. V usage is TRBV5-6 and J usage is TRBJ2-3; 8 nucleotides match TRBD1. Germline-derived CDR1 and CDR2 are SGHDT and YYEEEE. The CDR3 is made up of 15 amino acids. The V and J ends lost 1 base and 5 bases, in that order; junction bases with no gene match: 6. As DNA, the CDR3 is TGTGCCAGCAGCTTGCGAGGACAGGGTCGAGATACGCAGTATTTT. Residues: CASSLRGQGRDTQYF.

The chain uses TRBV9 and TRBJ1-6; 7 positions agree with TRBD1. The germline V gene encodes CDR1 SGDLS and CDR2 YYNGEE. CDR3 size: 14 residues. Losses at the gene ends were 0 bases for V and 6 bases for J; bases not matched to a gene: 0. The CDR3 loop is CASSVDRGNSPLHF. The CDR3 DNA reads as TGTGCCAGCAGCGTAGACAGGGGTAATTCACCCCTCCACTTT.

The rearrangement links TRBV5-4 to TRBJ2-3; 7 bases fit TRBD2. Germline-derived CDR1 and CDR2 are SGHNT and YYREEE (reference sequence). The V segment lost 4 bases and the J segment 3 bases; nucleotides outside the gene matches: 11. This CDR3 region has 16 residues. The CDR3 is CASSGLGGGLTDTQYF. CDR3 bases: TGTGCCAGCAGCGGGTTGGGCGGGGGTTTAACAGATACGCAGTATTTT.

This clonotype was detected a few times. The chain is built from TRBV10-3 and TRBJ2-3; 13 positions agree with TRBD2. This CDR3 region has 14 residues. V lost 8 bases and J lost 2; bases outside the gene matches: 1. From germline, CDR1 is ENHRY and CDR2 SYGVKD. The CDR3 protein is CAIGLAGDTDTQYF. The CDR3 bases are TGTGCCATCGGACTAGCGGGGGACACAGATACGCAGTATTTT.

The table lists this clonotype with a few counts. This chain uses TRBV4-3 with TRBJ2-1, with 11 bases lining up with TRBD2. The V gene's germline CDR1 is LGHNA and CDR2 YSLEER. Trimming cost V 0 bases and J 7 bases; bases outside gene matches: 5. The CDR3 sequence is 16 residues long. The CDR3 DNA is TGCGCCAGCAGCCAAGAGGTAGCGGGGGGGTTAAATGAGCAGTTCTTC. It is translated as CASSQEVAGGLNEQFF.

This clonotype was observed a handful of times. The rearrangement joins TRBV5-1 to TRBJ1-2; D uncertain. The ends were cut back, 0 bases at V and 0 bases at J, with 9 bases in the middle. Germline lookup yields CDR1 SGHRS and CDR2 YFSETQ. This CDR3 comprises 15 residues. Written as DNA, the CDR3 is TGCGCCAGCAGCTTGGGAGTAGTAGCTAACTATGGCTACACCTTC. This codes for CASSLGVVANYGYTF.